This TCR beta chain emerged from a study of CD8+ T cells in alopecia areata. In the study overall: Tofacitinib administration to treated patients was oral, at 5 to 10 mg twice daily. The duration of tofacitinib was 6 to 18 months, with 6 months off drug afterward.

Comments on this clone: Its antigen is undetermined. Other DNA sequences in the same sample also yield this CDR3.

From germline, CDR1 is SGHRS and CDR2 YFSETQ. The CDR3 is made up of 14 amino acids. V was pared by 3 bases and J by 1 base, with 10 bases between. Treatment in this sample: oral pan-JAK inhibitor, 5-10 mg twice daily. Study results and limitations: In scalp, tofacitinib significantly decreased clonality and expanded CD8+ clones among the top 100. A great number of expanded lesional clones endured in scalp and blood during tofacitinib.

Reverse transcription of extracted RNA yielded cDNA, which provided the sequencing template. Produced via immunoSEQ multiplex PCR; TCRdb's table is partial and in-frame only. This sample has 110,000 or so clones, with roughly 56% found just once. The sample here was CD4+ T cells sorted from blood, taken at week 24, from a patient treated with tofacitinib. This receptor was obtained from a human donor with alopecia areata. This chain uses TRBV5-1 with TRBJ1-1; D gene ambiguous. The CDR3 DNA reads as TGCGCCAGCAGCTCCGGGCAGCCGAACACTGAAGCTTTCTTT. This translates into CASSSGQPNTEAFF.